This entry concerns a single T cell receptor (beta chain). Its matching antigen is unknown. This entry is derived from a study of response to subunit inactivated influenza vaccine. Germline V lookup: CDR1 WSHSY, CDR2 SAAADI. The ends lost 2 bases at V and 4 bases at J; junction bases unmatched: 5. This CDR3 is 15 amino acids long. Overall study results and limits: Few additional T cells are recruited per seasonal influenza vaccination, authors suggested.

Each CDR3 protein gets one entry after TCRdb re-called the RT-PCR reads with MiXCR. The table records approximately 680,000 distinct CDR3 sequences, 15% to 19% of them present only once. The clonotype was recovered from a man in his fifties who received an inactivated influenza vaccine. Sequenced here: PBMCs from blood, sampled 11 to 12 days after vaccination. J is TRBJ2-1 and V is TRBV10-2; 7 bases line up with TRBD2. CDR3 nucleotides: TGCGCCAGCAGTGAGAATGGGGGGGGATACAATGAGCAGTTCTTC. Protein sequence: CASSENGGGYNEQFF.